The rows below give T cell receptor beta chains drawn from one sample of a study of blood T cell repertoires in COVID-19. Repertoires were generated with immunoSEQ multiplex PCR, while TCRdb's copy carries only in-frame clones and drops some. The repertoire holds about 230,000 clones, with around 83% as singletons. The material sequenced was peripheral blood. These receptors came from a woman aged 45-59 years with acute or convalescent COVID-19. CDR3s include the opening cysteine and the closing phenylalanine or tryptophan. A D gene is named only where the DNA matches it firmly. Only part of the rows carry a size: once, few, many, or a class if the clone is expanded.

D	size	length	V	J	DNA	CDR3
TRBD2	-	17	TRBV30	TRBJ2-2	TGTGCCTGGAGCTTTAGCGGGGGGACAGGACCTACCGGGGAGCTGTTTTTT	CAWSFSGGTGPTGELFF
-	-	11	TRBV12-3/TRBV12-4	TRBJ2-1	TGTGCCAGCAGCGAGATCAATGAGCAGTTCTTC	CASSEINEQFF
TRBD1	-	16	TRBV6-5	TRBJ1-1	TGTGCCAGCAGTTACACGGGAGGGGGCACGAACACTGAAGCTTTCTTT	CASSYTGGGTNTEAFF
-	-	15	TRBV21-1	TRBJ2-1	TGTGCCAGCTATTCCGGGACAGGGGATCGTGATGAGCAGTTCTTC	CASYSGTGDRDEQFF
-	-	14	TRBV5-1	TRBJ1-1	TGCGCCAGCAGCTTCTCGGGGAGGGACACTGAAGCTTTCTTT	CASSFSGRDTEAFF
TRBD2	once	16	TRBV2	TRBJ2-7	TGTGCCAGCAGTGATGAGGGAGGACTAGGGGCCTACGAGCAGTACTTC	CASSDEGGLGAYEQYF
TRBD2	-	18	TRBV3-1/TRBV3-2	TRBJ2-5	TGTGCCAGCAGCCAAGGGGTTGGAGTAGCGGGAGGCCGGGTTACCCAGTACTTC	CASSQGVGVAGGRVTQYF
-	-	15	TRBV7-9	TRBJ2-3	TGTGCCAGCAGCTCGGCTCGGACTACCACAGATACGCAGTATTTT	CASSSARTTTDTQYF
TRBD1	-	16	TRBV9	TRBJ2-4	TGTGCCAGCAGTGGACAGGGTTCAGGAGCCAAAAACATTCAGTACTTC	CASSGQGSGAKNIQYF
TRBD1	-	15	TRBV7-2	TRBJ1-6	TGTGCCAGCAGCTTAGAGGGGGCTTGGGATTCACCCCTCCACTTT	CASSLEGAWDSPLHF
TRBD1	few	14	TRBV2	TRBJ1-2	TGTGCCAGCAGGGACAGGTCCTCTTCCTTCGGCTACACCTTC	CASRDRSSSFGYTF
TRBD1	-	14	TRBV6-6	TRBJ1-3	TGTGCCAGCAGTCTACAGGGGTCTGGAAACACCATATATTTT	CASSLQGSGNTIYF
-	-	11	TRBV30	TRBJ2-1	TGTGCCTGGAGTGTAGGGGGTGAGCAGTTCTTC	CAWSVGGEQFF
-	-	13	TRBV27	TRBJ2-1	TGTGCCAGCAGTTTGGTGGGAGCCAATGAGCAGTTCTTC	CASSLVGANEQFF
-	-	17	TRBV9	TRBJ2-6	TGTGCCAGCAGCGTAACCACAGGGCCCACTGGGGCCAACGTCCTGACTTTC	CASSVTTGPTGANVLTF
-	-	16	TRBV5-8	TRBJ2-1	TGTGCCAGCAGCTTTGGAAGGCGCTCTACAGTAGGTGAGCAGTTCTTC	CASSFGRRSTVGEQFF
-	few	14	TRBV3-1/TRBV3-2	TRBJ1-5	TGTGCCAGCAGCCAAGGGGATAGGGGTCAGCCCCAGCATTTT	CASSQGDRGQPQHF
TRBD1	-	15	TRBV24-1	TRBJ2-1	TGTGCCACCAGCAAATCCGGACAGGCAAACAATGAGCAGTTCTTC	CATSKSGQANNEQFF